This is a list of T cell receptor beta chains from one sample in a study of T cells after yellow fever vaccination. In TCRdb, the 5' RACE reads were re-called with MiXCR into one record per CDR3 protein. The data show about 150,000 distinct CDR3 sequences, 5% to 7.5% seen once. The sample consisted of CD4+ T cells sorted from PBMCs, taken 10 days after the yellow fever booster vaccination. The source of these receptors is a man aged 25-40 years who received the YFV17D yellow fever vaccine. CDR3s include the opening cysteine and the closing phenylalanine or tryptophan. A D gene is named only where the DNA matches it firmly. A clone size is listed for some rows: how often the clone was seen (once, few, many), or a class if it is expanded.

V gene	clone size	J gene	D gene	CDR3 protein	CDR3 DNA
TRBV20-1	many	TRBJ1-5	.	CSAPAGSGGNQPQHF	TGCAGTGCCCCCGCGGGGTCAGGGGGCAATCAGCCCCAGCATTTT
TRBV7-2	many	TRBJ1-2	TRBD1	CASSLGQGAYYGYTF	TGTGCCAGCAGCTTAGGGCAGGGGGCGTACTATGGCTACACCTTC
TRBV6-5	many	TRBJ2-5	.	CASQVLETQYF	TGTGCCAGTCAAGTTCTTGAGACCCAGTACTTC
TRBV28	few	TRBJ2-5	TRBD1	CASREGQKKTQYF	TGTGCCAGCAGAGAGGGACAGAAAAAGACCCAGTACTTC
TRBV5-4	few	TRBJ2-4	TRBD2	CASSLVGAGGQNIQYF	TGTGCCAGCAGCTTGGTCGGAGCGGGAGGGCAGAACATTCAGTACTTC
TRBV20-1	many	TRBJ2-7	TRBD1	CSATMTGVTYEQYF	TGCAGTGCTACGATGACAGGGGTGACCTACGAGCAGTACTTC
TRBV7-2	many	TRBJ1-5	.	CASSLNPGNQPQHF	TGTGCCAGCAGCTTAAACCCCGGGAATCAGCCCCAGCATTTT
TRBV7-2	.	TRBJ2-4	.	CASSLARLSPALATNIQYF	TGTGCCAGCAGCTTAGCGAGACTTTCTCCTGCCCTAGCCACAAACATTCAGTACTTC
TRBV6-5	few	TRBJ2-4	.	CASSYAGSKNIQYF	TGTGCCAGCAGTTACGCAGGGAGCAAAAACATTCAGTACTTC
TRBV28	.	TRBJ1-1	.	CASSLDQGVAFF	TGTGCCAGCAGTTTGGATCAGGGCGTAGCTTTCTTT
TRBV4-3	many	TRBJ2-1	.	CASSQEEAGSSYNEQFF	TGCGCCAGCAGCCAAGAAGAGGCCGGGAGCTCCTACAATGAGCAGTTCTTC
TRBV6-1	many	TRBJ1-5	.	CASSQLGGNQPQHF	TGTGCCAGCAGTCAACTAGGGGGAAATCAGCCCCAGCATTTT
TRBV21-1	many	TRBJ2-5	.	CASSKCREETQYF	TGTGCCAGCAGCAAATGCCGGGAAGAGACCCAGTACTTC
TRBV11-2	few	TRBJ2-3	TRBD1	CASSQTGGTQYF	TGTGCCAGCAGCCAAACAGGGGGTACGCAGTATTTT
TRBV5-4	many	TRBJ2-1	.	CASSLLRDTYNEQFF	TGTGCCAGCAGCTTGCTCCGGGATACCTACAATGAGCAGTTCTTC
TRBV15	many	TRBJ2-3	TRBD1	CATSRDRRTGGTDTQYF	TGTGCCACCAGCAGAGATCGCCGGACAGGGGGAACAGATACGCAGTATTTT
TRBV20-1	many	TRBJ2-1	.	CSAEEGSASSYNEQFF	TGCAGTGCTGAAGAAGGTAGCGCGAGCTCCTACAATGAGCAGTTCTTC
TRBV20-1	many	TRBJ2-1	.	CSASLVNEQFF	TGCAGTGCCAGCTTGGTCAATGAGCAGTTCTTC
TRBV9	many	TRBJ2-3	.	CASSPAGVGSKDTQYF	TGTGCCAGCAGCCCGGCCGGGGTCGGATCAAAAGATACGCAGTATTTT
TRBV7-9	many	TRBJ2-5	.	CASSPHETQYF	TGTGCCAGCAGCCCCCACGAGACCCAGTACTTC
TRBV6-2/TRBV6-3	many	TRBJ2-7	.	CASSYRVSPPSSYEQYF	TGTGCCAGCAGTTACAGGGTTTCGCCACCGAGCTCCTACGAGCAGTACTTC
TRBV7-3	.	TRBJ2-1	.	CARSPRLSGDKFF	TGTGCCAGGAGCCCCCGACTCTCTGGCGATAAGTTCTTC
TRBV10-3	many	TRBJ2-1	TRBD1	CAISPPTGYEQFF	TGTGCCATCAGCCCCCCGACAGGGTATGAGCAGTTCTTC
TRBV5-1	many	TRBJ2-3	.	CASSFASDTDTQYF	TGCGCCAGCAGCTTTGCTTCTGACACAGATACGCAGTATTTT
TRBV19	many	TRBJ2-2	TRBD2	CASSIGRVAGAINTGELFF	TGTGCCAGTAGTATAGGACGGGTAGCGGGAGCCATCAACACCGGGGAGCTGTTTTTT
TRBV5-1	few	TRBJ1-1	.	CASSSRAGDTEAFF	TGCGCCAGCAGTTCAAGGGCGGGAGACACTGAAGCTTTCTTT
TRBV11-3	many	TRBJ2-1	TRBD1	CASSVGQHHNEQFF	TGTGCCAGCAGCGTGGGACAGCACCACAATGAGCAGTTCTTC
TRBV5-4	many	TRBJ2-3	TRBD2	CASSGTSGYTQYF	TGTGCCAGCAGCGGGACTAGCGGTTATACGCAGTATTTT
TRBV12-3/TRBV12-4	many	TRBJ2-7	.	CASSVRAYEQYF	TGTGCCAGCAGTGTAAGGGCCTACGAGCAGTACTTC
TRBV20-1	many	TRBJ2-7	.	CSARVARAGNEQYF	TGCAGTGCTAGAGTCGCGAGGGCCGGGAACGAGCAGTACTTC
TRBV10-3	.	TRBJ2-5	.	CAISESWAAQETQYF	TGTGCCATCAGTGAGTCTTGGGCAGCCCAAGAGACCCAGTACTTC
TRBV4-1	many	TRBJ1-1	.	CASSPEGWMEAFF	TGCGCCAGCAGCCCGGAGGGCTGGATGGAAGCTTTCTTT
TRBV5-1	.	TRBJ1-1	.	CASSGTRANTEAFF	TGCGCCAGCAGCGGGACAAGGGCGAACACTGAAGCTTTCTTT
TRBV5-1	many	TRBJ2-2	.	CASSFQGAFTGELFF	TGCGCCAGCAGCTTCCAGGGAGCCTTCACCGGGGAGCTGTTTTTT
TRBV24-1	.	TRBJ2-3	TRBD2	CATSDPGTSGSTDTQYF	TGTGCCACCAGTGACCCCGGGACTAGCGGTAGCACAGATACGCAGTATTTT
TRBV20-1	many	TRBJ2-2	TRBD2	CSAGLAGGVTGELFF	TGCAGTGCTGGACTAGCGGGAGGAGTCACCGGGGAGCTGTTTTTT
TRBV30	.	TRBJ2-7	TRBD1	CAWGGQGHYEQYF	TGTGCCTGGGGGGGACAGGGACACTACGAGCAGTACTTC
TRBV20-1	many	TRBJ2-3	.	CSATHTDTQYF	TGCAGTGCTACTCACACAGATACGCAGTATTTT
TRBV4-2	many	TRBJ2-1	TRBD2	CASSQADSGSYNEQFF	TGTGCCAGCAGCCAAGCCGATAGCGGGAGCTACAATGAGCAGTTCTTC